The T cell receptor (beta chain) described here comes from a study of cytomegalovirus exposure and HLA in healthy donors (dated by TCRdb to about 2017). Background on the whole study: According to an earlier analysis of 587 of the donors, about 179 million T cells yielded some 110 million unique TCR beta sequences and 276 Gb of sequence data. An early release covering roughly 640 HLA-typed donors comprised about 310 gigabases of sequencing data and some 79 million unique TCR sequences. Among the roughly 400 genotyped donors, 75% to 90% belonged to the genetic ancestry cluster associated with self-reported Caucasian donors. The study aimed to test whether signatures of past pathogen exposure could be identified by cataloging public T cell receptors. The study profiled the T cell repertoires of about 640 subjects by immunosequencing and related them to cytomegalovirus serostatus. A separate validation cohort of over a hundred different subjects was used in addition to the approximately 610-subject first cohort. The study combined high-throughput TCR immunosequencing, statistical association of individual TCRs with disease status, and machine learning to predict cytomegalovirus infection status. In a later analysis, previously published TCR beta repertoires from roughly 710 donors were re-analyzed and high-resolution HLA genotyping was added so that TCR occurrence patterns could be studied. Rather than drawing on any new phenotypic data, the later analysis identified candidate immune exposures from TCR beta sequences and the way those sequences occurred across donors. An earlier analysis of roughly 580 of the donors used high-throughput TCR beta sequencing to judge whether each TCR beta V gene segment behaved as functional or pseudogenic. Donor age, sex, ethnicity and CMV serostatus were compiled together with the repertoire data. A later genetic analysis took genome-wide SNP genotypes for about 55% of the 666 donors and used that subset as a discovery cohort. Every repertoire in the discovery cohort had been generated on one and the same sequencing platform. HLA typing covered class I and class II loci at four-digit resolution. The number of typed donors differed by locus: roughly 629-640 for A, B, C, DRB1 and DQB1; some 540 for DQA1; fewer than 610 for DPA1; and 400 to 480 for DPB1. Several DR-DQ haplotypes were handled as single units for association and clustering because linkage in the cohort was strong. On average, roughly 240,000 unique TCR beta nucleotide sequences were sequenced per donor among fewer than 500 genotyped donors of the cohort, with roughly a sixth of those sequences being non-productive. What the work shows at the level of the full study, not this receptor alone: In a later analysis, the rate of TCR association differed among HLA loci, with DRB1 alleles having the most associated TCRs and HLA-C alleles having the fewest. A later genetic analysis reported fewer N-insertions in productive TCRs among donors in an Asian-associated ancestry cluster than the roughly 640-donor mean. Cytomegalovirus status was reported to be diagnosed by the classifier with high specificity and sensitivity in both the original and validation cohorts. In a later analysis, most CMV-associated TCR beta chains were found to appear HLA-restricted, with HLA associations seemingly driven largely by CMV exposure. The authors suggested that the approach could potentially be generalized to other disease states and immunological phenotypes. An association between a missense DCLRE1C variant and V-gene and J-gene trimming of TCR beta chains was found in a later genetic analysis and replicated in an independent cohort. Most TCR sequences were seen in very few donors, while some public TCRs were found in many individuals. Because HLA typing was unavailable for some donors at each locus, only the typed subset was used in association tests. In a later analysis, some 17,000 TCR beta sequences were associated with specific HLA alleles at a false discovery rate of 0.05. Compared with equally common non-associated chains, HLA-associated TCR beta chains in a later analysis were more clonally expanded and had lower generation probabilities. Correlated functional status among segregating V segments might reflect linkage disequilibrium, but an unknown experimental factor could not be ruled out. Presence/absence analyses assumed roughly uniform sequencing depth across donors, an assumption that may not hold. Only TCR beta chains were sequenced in this cohort, and the absence of alpha or paired-chain data limited detectable features. Several of the top co-occurrence clusters appeared to be linked to parvovirus B19, influenza, CMV and Epstein-Barr virus, according to a later analysis. A further reported finding was that TCR beta sequences accurately predicted the HLA-A and HLA-B alleles for most subjects in the first cohort. Because counts were too low, seventeen rarely observed V segments, including chromosome 9 orphons, were left out of the earlier analysis of 587 of the donors. Because the 87-base-pair reads could not distinguish some IMGT-functional V segments, including TRBV6-2 and TRBV6-3, those segments were excluded. When HLA alleles, especially DR and DQ, strongly co-occurred, TCR associations were difficult to assign to individual alleles. A group of highly shared sequence variants was considered likely to be a technical artifact of the sequencing pipeline. The study listed over 150 TCR beta chains as associated with cytomegalovirus. In an earlier analysis of approximately 590 of the donors, most TCR beta V segments appeared in productive rearrangements about 87% or about 30% of the time, broadly matching IMGT annotations. Immune exposure information for the cohort was limited to CMV serostatus. Three of the identified cytomegalovirus-associated TCR beta chains were confirmed in vitro to be specific for cytomegalovirus antigens.

The method was the immunoSEQ multiplex PCR assay. The multiplex PCR relied on a mix of 60 forward primers for TCR Vbeta segments and 13 reverse primers for TCR Jbeta segments. Amplification of the CDR3 region of rearranged TCR beta genes was performed with a multiplex PCR assay on genomic DNA. The amplified TCR beta libraries were sequenced on the Illumina HiSeq System as 87-base-pair reads. The paper's processing steps were these. In a later analysis, some 80 million unique TCR beta chains were counted across the approximately 620 repertoires, and around 11 million of these chains were shared by at least two donors. To remove PCR and sequencing errors, raw reads were error-corrected and collapsed into unique sequences using a nearest-neighbor algorithm that merged closely related sequences. V, D and J gene segments were assigned by aligning CDR3 sequences to IMGT reference sequences. For a sequence to be retained, a match of at least six nucleotides was required to both a V gene segment and a J gene segment. A rearrangement counted as productive if the CDR3 had no stop codons and remained in frame with V and J, and every other rearrangement counted as non-productive. CDR3 was defined by IMGT convention, running from the second conserved V-encoded cysteine to the conserved J-encoded phenylalanine. Sequences without an unambiguous match to a single V gene segment were excluded from the earlier analysis of approximately 560 of the donors. In an earlier analysis of 587 of the donors, V segments were called functional above 56.7% productive rearrangements and were called segregating when the between-donor standard deviation exceeded 5%. A statistical classification framework was built for diagnosing cytomegalovirus status from the catalog of TCR beta chain sequences. In a later analysis, V and J genes were assigned by comparing TCR nucleotide sequences against IMGT/GENE-DB human TR gene sequences. The TCRdist pipeline was used in a later analysis to assign CDR3 sequences and most-parsimonious VDJ recombination scenarios. In a later analysis, each TCR beta chain was defined by its CDR3 amino acid sequence together with its V-gene family, and reads without a unique V-gene family were excluded. To address suspected cross-contamination and a sequencing artifact, a later analysis removed a few hundred highly shared, low-generation-probability nucleotide sequences. A later analysis calculated a clonal expansion index for each public chain from normalized within-repertoire ranks of inferred template counts. In a later analysis, generation probabilities were computed using a VDJ recombination model fitted to out-of-frame rearrangements, and the results were checked against IGoR. In a later analysis, TCR-TCR, TCR-HLA and TCR-CMV co-occurrence was scored with hypergeometric tests, and a repertoire-size bias correction was applied to TCR pairs. To estimate false discovery rates, a later analysis permuted the HLA or CMV assignments 20 times. In a later analysis, co-occurring TCRs were grouped using DBSCAN, with TCRdist sequence similarity added in when clustering inside HLA-allele-positive subsets. Repertoires with fewer than 30,000 or more than 120,000 public chains, plus five repertoires with anomalous nucleotide sharing, were excluded from co-occurrence clustering. Imported from immuneACCESS, the table was reduced by TCRdb to in-frame sequences with V and J called. These copies leave out some clones; in studies compared against another copy, an unresolved V gene accounts for under half, and the cause of the remainder is not known. The D gene and trimming were derived from the DNA, and the V and J assignments and clone size from that table. Here the sample has around 130,000 clones; just under 80% occur a single time. The ten largest clones capture around 5% of the sample.

Reading the germline V gene gives CDR1 SGHDT and CDR2 YYEEEE. V drops 3 bases and J drops 3 bases, leaving 9 bases in between. Spanning cysteine to phenylalanine, the CDR3 consists of 13 amino acids. Of the read, only the CDR3 DNA is kept; its 39 bases are in frame from base 1. As concerns this clone: The target of this receptor is not known. Base qualities are not at hand, and no much larger clone is one base apart.

The cohort was made up of approximately 670 healthy bone marrow donors. Cohort members were all nominally healthy when sampled, although unrecorded immune exposures were likely present. The donor was CMV seronegative and belonged to the group of 352 seronegative cohort members. Every donor gave a peripheral blood sample, and the peripheral blood mononuclear cells from that sample were used for TCR beta sequencing. The Qiagen DNeasy Blood Extraction Kit was used to extract genomic DNA from the blood cell samples. The receptor was derived from a man in his thirties or forties in good health and CMV-seronegative. The sequencing sample was made of PBMCs. The chain couples TRBV5-6 to TRBJ1-2, with no confidently assigned D gene. The sequenced DNA: TGTGCCAGCAGCTCAGGCAGCCACTATGGCTACACCTTC. Its protein is CASSSGSHYGYTF.